This entry features one TCR beta chain sequence. The antigen remains unidentified. Trimming stripped 0 bases from V and 4 bases from J, with 5 bases between. Germline CDR1 is KGHDR and CDR2 is SFDVKD. The CDR3 length is 13 residues. This entry is derived from a study of T cell responses to AZD1222 COVID-19 vaccine. Measured with immunoSEQ multiplex PCR; TCRdb has only the in-frame clones, and not every one. The sample lists more than 140,000 clones; 88% were seen once. Points from the study as a whole: In the spike-specific TCR repertoire, nearly half reportedly target unmutated variant regions. Among the donors, most were white British and more were female, and clonal diversity was possibly underestimated. Two AZD1222 doses significantly raised spike-specific TCR breadth and depth over controls.

This chain connects TRBV24-1 to TRBJ1-1, with D possibly TRBD1 on 5 matching bases. The sequenced sample was peripheral blood, obtained on day 0 of MenACWY control vaccination. This clonotype was obtained from an adult in good health. The CDR3 sequence is CATSDLRGTEAFF. The CDR3 region has the DNA TGTGCCACCAGTGATTTGAGGGGCACTGAAGCTTTCTTT.